The T cell receptor (beta chain) under discussion was sequenced for a study of tumor and adjacent non-tumor tissue in lung cancer. Study overall: There were around 11 adenocarcinoma, a couple of squamous cell carcinoma and 1 small cell lung cancer cases.

Three rounds of nested PCR, following a modified ARM-PCR protocol, produced the TCRbeta library. TCRdb re-called the multiplex PCR reads with MiXCR, one entry per CDR3 protein. The sample has about 81,000 distinct CDR3 sequences, about two thirds seen once. The V end was cut by 1 base, the J end by 1 base, with 15 bases between. Germline V CDR1 and CDR2: SGHRS, YFSETQ. The CDR3 sequence is 16 residues long. RNA was extracted from bulk tissue without any cell sorting. The sequence was obtained from a woman aged 40 to 50 with non-small cell lung cancer. The sample comprised lung tumor tissue. The chain links TRBV5-1 to TRBJ2-7; D is possibly TRBD1 or TRBD2 (6 bases each). CDR3 nucleotide sequence: TGCGCCAGCAGCTTGTGGAGGGGACAAGGATCCTACGAGCAGTACTTC. Residues: CASSLWRGQGSYEQYF.